The 30 T cell receptor beta chains reported below all come from one sample, sequenced in a study of blood T cell repertoires in COVID-19. Profiling relied on immunoSEQ multiplex PCR, and the TCRdb table lists in-frame clones only, not all of them. Seen here are hundreds of thousands of clones, approximately 83% observed once, and the top ten hold roughly 3.3%. The sequenced sample was PBMCs or T cells enriched from blood (not recorded which). The receptor set was obtained from a woman in her thirties or forties with acute COVID-19.

The chain uses TRBV30 and TRBJ2-1; 10 bases match TRBD1. The ends lost 8 bases at V and 9 bases at J; junction bases unmatched: 7. There are 12 residues in the CDR3. Germline V gene data show CDR1 as GTSNPN and CDR2 as SVGIG (reference sequence). The CDR3 DNA reads as TGTGCCCTGGGACAGGGGATCTTTGAGCAGTTCTTC. Residues: CALGQGIFEQFF. The full variable domain, completed using reference TRBV30 and TRBJ2-1, is SQTIHQWPATLVQPVGSPLSLECTVEGTSNPNLYWYRQAAGRGLQLLFYSVGIGQISSEVPQNLSASRPQDRQFILSSKKLLLSDSGFYLCALGQGIFEQFFGPGTRLTVL.

The J gene is TRBJ2-7, the V gene TRBV6-1; TRBD2 aligns across 11 bases. This CDR3 region has 16 residues. CDR1 MNHNS and CDR2 SASEGT come from the germline V gene. The ends lost 0 bases at V and 6 bases at J; junction bases unmatched: 7. CDR3 loop: CASSEASSGRPSEQYF. CDR3 sequence (DNA): TGTGCCAGCAGTGAAGCATCTAGCGGGAGGCCGTCCGAGCAGTACTTC.

This clone was found a few times. This chain joins TRBV5-5 and TRBJ1-2, with D tentatively TRBD1 (5 bases). The CDR3 runs to 14 residues. V gave up 1 base and J gave up 4 bases, with 11 bases separating them. Per the germline V gene, CDR1 is SGHKS and CDR2 is YYEKEE (reference sequence). CDR3 sequence (DNA): TGTGCCAGCAGCTTGCCGACAGTTAGCTATGGCTACACCTTC. It specifies CASSLPTVSYGYTF.

The chain has TRBV5-1 and TRBJ2-2, with 9 bases lining up with TRBD2. The CDR3 is made up of 15 amino acids. Germline CDR1 is SGHRS and CDR2 is YFSETQ. Trimming cost V 6 bases and J 7 bases; bases outside gene matches: 10. The DNA of the CDR3 is TGCGCCAGCAACAAATTTAGCGGGAGCATCGGGGAGCTGTTTTTT. This sequence encodes CASNKFSGSIGELFF.

This rearrangement joins TRBV3-1 (or the pseudogene TRBV3-2) to TRBJ1-1; 7 bases are a match to TRBD1. Looked up from germline, CDR1 is LGHDT and CDR2 is YNNKEL (reference sequence). The trim removed 1 base at V and 8 bases at J, leaving 10 bases unmatched. The CDR3 is 15 residues long. CDR3 DNA sequence: TGTGCCAGCAGCCAAGCCGGTCAGGGGGTAGCAGAAGCTTTCTTT. Protein: CASSQAGQGVAEAFF.

V usage is TRBV7-2 and J usage is TRBJ2-1, with a tentative D call TRBD2 (5 bases). Germline loops: CDR1 SGHTA, CDR2 FQGNSA. V gave up 3 bases and J gave up 3 bases, with 12 bases separating them. The length of the CDR3 is 15 residues. The CDR3 loop reads CASSFGATNYNEQFF. The CDR3 DNA sequence: TGTGCCAGCAGCTTTGGTGCGACTAACTACAATGAGCAGTTCTTC.

The V call is TRBV5-1, the J call TRBJ2-7, with D perhaps matching TRBD2 (6 bases). The CDR3 is made up of 14 amino acids. The ends were cut back, 2 bases at V and 0 bases at J, with 9 bases in the middle. Germline assignment: CDR1 SGHRS and CDR2 YFSETQ. The CDR3 reads CASSFSGTSYEQYF. The CDR3, as DNA: TGCGCCAGCAGCTTTAGCGGCACCTCCTACGAGCAGTACTTC.

V gene TRBV6-7 combines with J gene TRBJ2-1; D is possibly TRBD1 (6 bases). TRBV6-7 is marked as an open reading frame, function uncertain. V shed 7 bases and J shed 6 bases, with 19 bases lying between them. This CDR3 contains 15 residues. The CDR3 reads CASNHNRVQGNEQFF. CDR3 nucleotides: TGTGCCAGCAACCACAACAGGGTCCAGGGCAATGAGCAGTTCTTC.

This clone occurred once. The genes are TRBV7-2 and TRBJ2-3, with D perhaps TRBD2 (5 bases). Trimming removed 3 bases at V and 6 bases at J, with 10 bases between. The germline CDR1 and CDR2 sequences are SGHTA and FQGNSA. This CDR3 contains 13 residues. This chain's CDR3 is CASSFPAVDTQYF. The CDR3, as DNA: TGTGCCAGCAGCTTCCCAGCGGTCGATACGCAGTATTTT.

The chain recombines TRBV2 with TRBJ2-3; no reliable D call. Trimming stripped 4 bases from V and 4 bases from J, with 6 bases between. Germline lookup yields CDR1 SNHLY and CDR2 FYNNEI. CDR3 length equals 12 residues. CDR3 sequence: CASSGEADTQYF. CDR3 in DNA: TGTGCCAGCAGTGGTGAGGCAGATACGCAGTATTTT.

The J gene is TRBJ1-1, the V gene TRBV6-1, with TRBD1 identical over 8 bases. Germline CDR1 MNHNS, CDR2 SASEGT. Trimming removed 1 base from V and 5 bases from J; junction bases left unmatched: 6. The CDR3 sequence is 15 residues long. The CDR3 loop is CASSEGRQGLTEAFF. The CDR3 DNA reads TGTGCCAGCAGTGAAGGGCGACAGGGGTTGACTGAAGCTTTCTTT.

The chain recombines TRBV5-5 with TRBJ2-2, with D perhaps TRBD1 (5 bases). In germline, CDR1 is SGHKS, CDR2 YYEKEE (reference sequence). Trimming cost V 0 bases and J 7 bases, with 13 bases left between them. The CDR3 runs 15 residues. DNA for the CDR3: TGTGCCAGCAGCTTGGATGTCAGGGCGGACGGGGAGCTGTTTTTT. It is translated as CASSLDVRADGELFF.

Worth noting for this clone: Other DNA sequences within the sample encode an identical CDR3. This chain connects TRBV9 to TRBJ1-3, with a weak D call TRBD1 (5 bases). The CDR3 spans 17 residues. The V gene's germline CDR1 is SGDLS and CDR2 YYNGEE. Trimming shortened V by 0 bases and J by 0 bases, and 13 bases separated the two germline ends. CDR3 sequence: CASSVAPGLHSGNTIYF. As DNA, the CDR3 is TGTGCCAGCAGCGTAGCCCCGGGACTGCACTCTGGAAACACCATATATTTT.

The V gene is TRBV24-1, the J gene TRBJ2-1, with 8 positions matching TRBD2. V shed 0 bases, J shed 5 bases, and the junction held 2 bases outside the gene matches. Germline-derived CDR1 and CDR2 are KGHDR and SFDVKD. The CDR3 is 15 residues long. CDR3 region: CATSDLGLANNEQFF. Here the CDR3 DNA reads TGTGCCACCAGTGATTTGGGACTAGCCAACAATGAGCAGTTCTTC.

This rearrangement joins TRBV3-1 (or the pseudogene TRBV3-2) to TRBJ2-1; D gene uncertain. V was trimmed by 4 bases and J by 6 bases, leaving 4 bases between them. CDR1 LGHDT and CDR2 YNNKEL come from the germline V gene (reference sequence). The CDR3 length is 11 residues. CDR3 sequence reads: CASSPRNEQFF. The CDR3 DNA sequence: TGTGCCAGCAGCCCCCGCAATGAGCAGTTCTTC.

The chain joins TRBV5-8 to TRBJ2-7, with TRBD1 matching 8 bases. V dropped 5 bases and J dropped 1; count of bases not matched to a gene: 2. Germline loops: CDR1 SGHTS, CDR2 YDEGEE. The CDR3 spans 13 residues. The CDR3 loop reads CASRRTGSYEQYF. The DNA for the CDR3 is TGTGCCAGCAGGAGGACAGGGTCCTACGAGCAGTACTTC.

The chain recombines TRBV7-9 with TRBJ2-3, with D perhaps matching TRBD2 (5 bases). The ends were cut back, 0 bases at V and 2 bases at J, with 15 bases in the middle. The CDR3 has 17 amino acids. Germline V lookup: CDR1 SEHNR, CDR2 FQNEAQ (reference sequence). CDR3 in DNA: TGTGCCAGCAGCTTAGCAGGTTCCGGCGGGTCCACAGATACGCAGTATTTT. Translated, it gives CASSLAGSGGSTDTQYF.

This clone was observed many times. The rearrangement joins TRBV27 to TRBJ1-5; D perhaps matches TRBD1 (6 bases). CDR3 size: 12 residues. V shed 6 bases and J shed 7 bases, with 10 bases lying between them. Germline V CDR1 and CDR2: MNHEY, SMNVEV (reference sequence). The CDR3 DNA is TGTGCCAGCAGACAGGGCGGCCAGCCCCAGCATTTT. Its protein product is CASRQGGQPQHF.

The chain recombines TRBV6-4 with TRBJ2-1; TRBD1 is a possible D gene (6 bases). V was pared by 0 bases and J by 4 bases, with 10 bases between. The CDR3 length is 15 residues. CDR1 is MRHNA, CDR2 SNTAGT, per germline. In DNA, the CDR3 is TGTGCCAGCAGTGACTCGGCAGGGGAATACAATGAGCAGTTCTTC. This gives the protein CASSDSAGEYNEQFF.

This chain links TRBV27 with TRBJ2-1; D remains ambiguous. V lost 3 bases and J lost 8, with 11 bases in between. This CDR3 is built from 13 residues. Per germline, CDR1 MNHEY and CDR2 SMNVEV (reference sequence). In DNA, the CDR3 is TGTGCCAGCAGTTTCGCGGATGTTGATGAGCAGTTCTTC. As protein: CASSFADVDEQFF.

This rearrangement joins TRBV11-3 to TRBJ2-7; D might be TRBD1 (6 bases). V lost 6 bases and J 2 bases, leaving 11 bases between the germline ends. Germline loops: CDR1 SGHNT, CDR2 YENEEA. The CDR3 totals 13 residues. In DNA, the CDR3 is TGTGCCAGCAGGGGACACCAGACCTACGAGCAGTACTTC. Amino acids: CASRGHQTYEQYF. The full variable domain, in which reference TRBV11-3 and TRBJ2-7 provide the parts outside the CDR3, is EAGVVQSPRYKIIEKKQPVAFWCNPISGHNTLYWYLQNLGQGPELLIRYENEEAVDDSQLPKDRFSAERLKGVDSTLKIQPAELGDSAVYLCASRGHQTYEQYFGPGTRLTVT.

V is TRBV5-6 and J is TRBJ2-3, with 9 positions matching TRBD2. After removal of 2 bases from V and 3 bases from J, the junction contained 4 bases not matched to a gene. This CDR3 region has 15 residues. CDR1 and CDR2 (germline): SGHDT, YYEEEE. CDR3 coding DNA: TGTGCCAGCAGCTTACCGGGACTAGCTACAGATACGCAGTATTTT. Residues: CASSLPGLATDTQYF.

The chain recombines TRBV2 with TRBJ1-6, with a possible D match to TRBD1 (5 bases). Germline CDR1 reads SNHLY; CDR2 reads FYNNEI. The CDR3 has 16 residues. The V and J ends lost 6 bases and 2 bases respectively, with 14 bases between them. CDR3 DNA: TGTGCCAGCAGCAGGCCCCTGGGGCCCTATAATTCACCCCTCCACTTT. Residues: CASSRPLGPYNSPLHF.

A few counts support this clone. This sequence joins TRBV19 and TRBJ2-7; tentative D call: TRBD1 (6 bases). The CDR3 runs to 16 residues. Trimming shortened V by 4 bases and J by 2 bases, and 18 bases separated the two germline ends. Germline CDR1 is LNHDA and CDR2 is SQIVND (reference sequence). CDR3 sequence reads: CASSTLGQPTTYEQYF. DNA for the CDR3: TGTGCCAGTAGTACTCTCGGACAGCCAACTACCTACGAGCAGTACTTC.

V and J are TRBV11-1 and TRBJ2-7; 12 nucleotides agree with TRBD1. With 0 bases clipped from V and 6 bases from J, the junction kept 0 bases outside the gene matches. Per the germline V gene, CDR1 is SGHAT and CDR2 is FQDESV (reference sequence). This CDR3 is built from 14 residues. DNA for the CDR3: TGTGCCAGCAGCTTAGCGGGACAGGGGGCCGAGCAGTACTTC. This translates into CASSLAGQGAEQYF. Full variable domain (outside the CDR3, taken from reference TRBV11-1 and TRBJ2-7): EAEVAQSPRYKITEKSQAVAFWCDPISGHATLYWYRQILGQGPELLVQFQDESVVDDSQLPKDRFSAERLKGVDSTLKIQPAELGDSAMYLCASSLAGQGAEQYFGPGTRLTVT.

This clone has only one observation. The V call is TRBV19, the J call TRBJ1-2; D is unresolved. The germline V gene encodes CDR1 LNHDA and CDR2 SQIVND (reference sequence). With 6 bases removed from V and 4 bases from J, the gap between germline ends came to 18 bases. The CDR3 sequence is 15 residues long. CDR3 protein: CASSTPNAGIYGYTF. CDR3 nucleotide sequence: TGTGCCAGTAGCACCCCGAATGCAGGAATCTATGGCTACACCTTC.

This chain connects TRBV5-1 to TRBJ1-4; TRBD1 agrees at 9 bases. Germline trimming cut 0 bases from V and 5 bases from J; bases unmatched to any gene: 2. Looked up from germline, CDR1 is SGHRS and CDR2 is YFSETQ. The CDR3 runs 15 residues. The DNA of the CDR3 is TGCGCCAGCAGCTTGGCCGGGACAGGGAATGAAAAACTGTTTTTT. Protein sequence: CASSLAGTGNEKLFF. The full variable domain, its missing parts supplied by reference TRBV5-1 and TRBJ1-4, is KAGVTQTPRYLIKTRGQQVTLSCSPISGHRSVSWYQQTPGQGLQFLFEYFSETQRNKGNFPGRFSGRQFSNSRSEMNVSTLELGDSALYLCASSLAGTGNEKLFFGSGTQLSVL.

The genes are TRBV19 and TRBJ2-7; TRBD1 agrees at 10 bases. The germline gives CDR1 LNHDA, CDR2 SQIVND (reference sequence). The CDR3 extends over 13 amino acids. The ends lost 7 bases at V and 5 bases at J; junction bases unmatched: 5. The DNA of the CDR3 is TGTGCCAGTAATCCGGGACAGGGGAACGAGCAGTACTTC. Residues: CASNPGQGNEQYF.

The rearrangement links TRBV5-6 to TRBJ2-1, with D possibly being TRBD1 (5 bases). The CDR3 runs to 15 residues. CDR1 and CDR2 from the germline V gene are SGHDT and YYEEEE. The V gene lost 1 base and the J gene lost 3 bases, with 11 bases spanning the gap. CDR3 nucleotide sequence: TGTGCCAGCAGCTTGTTTCAGGGTAACTACAATGAGCAGTTCTTC. It specifies CASSLFQGNYNEQFF. The entire variable domain, with the rest obtained from reference TRBV5-6 and TRBJ2-1, is as follows: DAGVTQSPTHLIKTRGQQVTLRCSPKSGHDTVSWYQQALGQGPQFIFQYYEEEERQRGNFPDRFSGHQFPNYSSELNVNALLLGDSALYLCASSLFQGNYNEQFFGPGTRLTVL.

The chain combines TRBV28 with TRBJ1-5, with D perhaps matching TRBD1 (6 bases). Germline-derived CDR1 and CDR2 are MDHEN and SYDVKM. The CDR3 extends over 16 amino acids. The V end was cut by 3 bases, the J end by 0 bases, with 12 bases between. CDR3 protein: CASSFAGGVSNQPQHF. The CDR3 DNA reads as TGTGCCAGCAGTTTTGCGGGGGGCGTTAGCAATCAGCCCCAGCATTTT. Based on the CDR3 plus reference TRBV28 and TRBJ1-5, the full variable domain is DVKVTQSSRYLVKRTGEKVFLECVQDMDHENMFWYRQDPGLGLRLIYFSYDVKMKEKGDIPEGYSVSREKKERFSLILESASTNQTSMYLCASSFAGGVSNQPQHFGDGTRLSIL.